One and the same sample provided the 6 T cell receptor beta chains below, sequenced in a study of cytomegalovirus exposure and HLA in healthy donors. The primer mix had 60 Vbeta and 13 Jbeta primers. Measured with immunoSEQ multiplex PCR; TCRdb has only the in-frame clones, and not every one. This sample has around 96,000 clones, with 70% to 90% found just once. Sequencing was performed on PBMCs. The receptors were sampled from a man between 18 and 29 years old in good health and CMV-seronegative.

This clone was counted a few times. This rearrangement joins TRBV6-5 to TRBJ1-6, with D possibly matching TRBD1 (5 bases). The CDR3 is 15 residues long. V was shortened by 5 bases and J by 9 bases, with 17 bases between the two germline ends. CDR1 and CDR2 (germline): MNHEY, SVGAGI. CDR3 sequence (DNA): TGTGCCAGCAGTCACCGTGGGGCATCGGGTTCACCCCTCCACTTT. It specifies CASSHRGASGSPLHF.

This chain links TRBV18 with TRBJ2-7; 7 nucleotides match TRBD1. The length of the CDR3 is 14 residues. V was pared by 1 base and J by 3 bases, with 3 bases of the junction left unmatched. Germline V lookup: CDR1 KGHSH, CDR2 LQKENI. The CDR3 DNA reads TGTGCCAGCTCACCACGGTCAGGGGGCTACGAGCAGTACTTC. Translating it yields CASSPRSGGYEQYF.

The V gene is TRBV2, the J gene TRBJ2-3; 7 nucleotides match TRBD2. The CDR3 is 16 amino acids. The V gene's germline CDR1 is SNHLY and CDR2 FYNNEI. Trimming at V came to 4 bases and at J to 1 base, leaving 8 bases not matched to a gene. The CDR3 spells CASSVQSGGGTDTQYF. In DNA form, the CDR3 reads TGTGCCAGCAGTGTTCAATCGGGGGGAGGCACAGATACGCAGTATTTT.

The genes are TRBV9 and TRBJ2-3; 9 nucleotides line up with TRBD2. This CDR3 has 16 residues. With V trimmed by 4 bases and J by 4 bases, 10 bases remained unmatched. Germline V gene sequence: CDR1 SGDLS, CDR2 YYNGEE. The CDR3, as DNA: TGTGCCAGCAGCCCCAGCGGGACTAGCTGGCCAGATACGCAGTATTTT. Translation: CASSPSGTSWPDTQYF.

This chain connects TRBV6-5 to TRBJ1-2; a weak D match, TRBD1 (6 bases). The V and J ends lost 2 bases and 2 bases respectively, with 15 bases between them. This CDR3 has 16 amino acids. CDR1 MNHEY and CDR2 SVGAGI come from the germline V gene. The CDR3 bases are TGTGCCAGCAGTTACGGGTTTACAGGGCCCAACTATGGCTACACCTTC. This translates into CASSYGFTGPNYGYTF.

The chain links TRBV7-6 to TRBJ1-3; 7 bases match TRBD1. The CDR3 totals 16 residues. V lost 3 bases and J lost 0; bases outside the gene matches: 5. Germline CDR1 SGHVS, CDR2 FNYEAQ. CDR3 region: CASSFGQASSGNTIYF. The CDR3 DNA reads TGTGCCAGCAGCTTCGGACAGGCGAGCTCTGGAAACACCATATATTTT. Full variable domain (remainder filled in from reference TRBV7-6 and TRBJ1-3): GAGVSQSPRYKVTKRGQDVALRCDPISGHVSLYWYRQALGQGPEFLTYFNYEAQQDKSGLPNDRFSAERPEGSISTLTIQRTEQRDSAMYRCASSFGQASSGNTIYFGEGSWLTVV.